The 11 T cell receptor beta chains below all came from one sample that was sequenced in a study of T cell responses to AZD1222 COVID-19 vaccine. Assay: immunoSEQ multiplex PCR; the TCRdb copy retains only in-frame clones and omits some. This sample has about 150,000 clones; roughly nine tenths occur once, and the top ten carry about 4%. Sequenced material: peripheral blood, taken 28 days after the second AZD1222 dose. The source is an adult who received the AZD1222 COVID-19 vaccine.

V usage is TRBV4-2 and J usage is TRBJ2-7, with TRBD2 matching over 7 bases. V lost 0 bases to trimming and J lost 0 bases; unmatched junction nucleotides: 11. The CDR3 has 18 residues. CDR1 and CDR2 (germline): LGHNA, YNFKEQ. The CDR3 DNA sequence: TGTGCCAGCAGCCAAGATGGTACCGGACTAGGGGCCTCCTACGAGCAGTACTTC. Its protein product is CASSQDGTGLGASYEQYF.

The chain links TRBV12-3 or TRBV12-4 to TRBJ2-7, with 7 bases lining up with TRBD2. Trimming took 5 bases from V and 4 from J; bases not matched to a gene: 5. This CDR3 is 13 amino acids long. CDR3 coding DNA: TGTGCCAGCAGTCGCGGGAGTAGGTACGAGCAGTACTTC. The encoded protein is CASSRGSRYEQYF.

The J gene is TRBJ2-5, the V gene TRBV2; D might be TRBD1 (6 bases). CDR1 and CDR2 from the germline V gene are SNHLY and FYNNEI. The CDR3 sequence is 15 residues long. The germline V and J ends were trimmed by 5 bases and 2 bases, with 15 bases remaining between them. The CDR3 sequence: CASSTGGVGQETQYF. Written as DNA, the CDR3 is TGTGCCAGCAGTACTGGGGGCGTAGGGCAAGAGACCCAGTACTTC.

The rearrangement joins TRBV29-1 to TRBJ1-1, with D perhaps matching TRBD1 (6 bases). V was pared by 7 bases and J by 4 bases, with 19 bases between. The length of the CDR3 is 14 residues. CDR1 is SQVTM and CDR2 is ANQGSEA in the germline V gene. As DNA, the CDR3 is TGCAGCGCCCAATTAGGGGGAGTGGGCACTGAAGCTTTCTTT. Amino acid sequence: CSAQLGGVGTEAFF.

The rearrangement links TRBV6-5 to TRBJ2-1; perhaps D is TRBD1 or TRBD2 (5 bases each). The germline V gene encodes CDR1 MNHEY and CDR2 SVGAGI. The V and J ends lost 6 bases and 6 bases respectively, with 12 bases between them. CDR3 size: 13 residues. Written as DNA, the CDR3 is TGTGCCAGCAGCCGGGTGGGGGTCAATGAGCAGTTCTTC. Translation gives CASSRVGVNEQFF.

V and J are TRBV11-2 and TRBJ2-5, with TRBD1 identical over 9 bases. CDR3 length: 15 amino acids. Per germline, CDR1 SGHAT and CDR2 FQNNGV. V was pared by 5 bases and J by 3 bases, with 7 bases of the junction left unmatched. In nucleotides, the CDR3 is TGTGCCAGCAGCGGATACAGGGGGCGAGAAGAGACCCAGTACTTC. Its protein is CASSGYRGREETQYF. The full variable domain, rest sourced from reference TRBV11-2 and TRBJ2-5, is EAGVAQSPRYKIIEKRQSVAFWCNPISGHATLYWYQQILGQGPKLLIQFQNNGVVDDSQLPKDRFSAERLKGVDSTLKIQPAKLEDSAVYLCASSGYRGREETQYFGPGTRLLVL.

The rearrangement uses TRBV4-2 and TRBJ2-3; weak D call: TRBD2 (6 bases). This CDR3 comprises 14 residues. V lost 1 base to trimming and J lost 4 bases, with 9 bases between them. CDR1 and CDR2 from the germline V gene are LGHNA and YNFKEQ. The CDR3 reads CASSQVASADTQYF. CDR3 bases: TGTGCCAGCAGCCAAGTAGCTAGCGCAGATACGCAGTATTTT.

V usage is TRBV5-1 and J usage is TRBJ1-4; D is uncertain. Deletions cut 1 base from V and 7 bases from J, with 11 bases between. The CDR3 totals 14 residues. Per germline, CDR1 SGHRS and CDR2 YFSETQ. As DNA, the CDR3 is TGCGCCAGCAGCTTGCGAGGCTTCGCTGAAAAACTGTTTTTT. The encoded protein is CASSLRGFAEKLFF.

This clone was detected a few times. Here the CDR3 DNA reads TGCGCCAGCAGCCAAACGAGAAACTATGGGGAGCTGTTTTTT. Protein product: CASSQTRNYGELFF. V gene TRBV4-3 combines with J gene TRBJ2-2; D gene unclear. The germline V and J ends were trimmed by 2 bases and 8 bases, with 12 bases remaining between them. The CDR3 has 14 amino acids. CDR1 is LGHNA and CDR2 is YSLEER in the germline V gene.

The chain joins TRBV3-1 (or the pseudogene TRBV3-2) to TRBJ2-1; no definite D call. Trimming removed 4 bases from V and 2 bases from J, with 12 bases in between. Germline CDR1 is LGHDT and CDR2 is YNNKEL (reference sequence). This CDR3 region has 15 residues. The DNA for the CDR3 is TGTGCCAGCAGCCCCCCGTCCCGGGCCTACAATGAGCAGTTCTTC. This gives the protein CASSPPSRAYNEQFF.

The gene calls are TRBV5-1 and TRBJ1-1; possibly TRBD1 for D (5 bases). The CDR3 covers 15 residues. Germline CDR1 is SGHRS and CDR2 is YFSETQ. Trimming removed 4 bases at V and 5 bases at J, with 18 bases between. The CDR3 sequence is CASSPNPDWGTEAFF. In DNA form, the CDR3 reads TGCGCCAGCAGCCCTAACCCGGACTGGGGGACTGAAGCTTTCTTT.